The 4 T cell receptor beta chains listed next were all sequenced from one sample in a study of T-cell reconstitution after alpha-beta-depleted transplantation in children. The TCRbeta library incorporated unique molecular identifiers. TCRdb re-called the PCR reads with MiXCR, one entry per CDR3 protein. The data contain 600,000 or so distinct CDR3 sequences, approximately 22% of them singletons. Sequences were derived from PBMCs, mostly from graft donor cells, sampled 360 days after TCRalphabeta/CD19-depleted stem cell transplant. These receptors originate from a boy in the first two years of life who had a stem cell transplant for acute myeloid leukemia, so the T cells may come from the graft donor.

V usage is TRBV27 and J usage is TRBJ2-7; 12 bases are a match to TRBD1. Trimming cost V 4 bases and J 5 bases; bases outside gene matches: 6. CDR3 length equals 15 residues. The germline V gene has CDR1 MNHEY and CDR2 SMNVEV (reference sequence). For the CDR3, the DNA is TGTGCCAGCAGTTGGGACAGGGGGCCGTGGAACGAGCAGTACTTC. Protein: CASSWDRGPWNEQYF.

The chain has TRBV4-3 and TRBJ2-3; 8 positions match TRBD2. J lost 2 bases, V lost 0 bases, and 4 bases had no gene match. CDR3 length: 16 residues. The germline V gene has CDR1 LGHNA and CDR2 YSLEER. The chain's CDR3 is CASSQEVAGFTDTQYF. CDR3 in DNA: TGCGCCAGCAGCCAAGAGGTAGCGGGATTCACAGATACGCAGTATTTT.

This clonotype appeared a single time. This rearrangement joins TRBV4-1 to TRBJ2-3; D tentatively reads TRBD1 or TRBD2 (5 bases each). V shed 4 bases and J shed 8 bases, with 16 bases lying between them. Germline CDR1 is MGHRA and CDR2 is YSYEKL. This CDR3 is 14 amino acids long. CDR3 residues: CASSPLGRSGTQYF. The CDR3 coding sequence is TGCGCCAGCAGCCCCCTGGGACGGTCGGGTACGCAGTATTTT.

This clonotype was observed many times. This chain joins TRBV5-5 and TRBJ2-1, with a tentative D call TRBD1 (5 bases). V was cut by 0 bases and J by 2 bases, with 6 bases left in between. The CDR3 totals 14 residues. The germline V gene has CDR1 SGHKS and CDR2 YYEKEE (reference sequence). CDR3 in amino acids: CASSLGQTYNEQFF. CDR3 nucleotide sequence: TGTGCCAGCAGCTTGGGACAGACCTACAATGAGCAGTTCTTC.